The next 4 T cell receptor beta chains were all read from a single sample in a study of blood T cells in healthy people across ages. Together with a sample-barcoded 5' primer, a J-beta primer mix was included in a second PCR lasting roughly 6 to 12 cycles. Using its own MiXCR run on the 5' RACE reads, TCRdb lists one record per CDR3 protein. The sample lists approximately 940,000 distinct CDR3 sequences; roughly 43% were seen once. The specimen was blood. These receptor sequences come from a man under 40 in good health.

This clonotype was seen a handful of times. This chain's CDR3 is CASSQEYRDEQYF. Here the CDR3 DNA reads TGTGCCAGCAGCCAAGAGTACAGGGACGAGCAGTACTTC. The gene calls are TRBV3-1 and TRBJ2-7; a possible D gene is TRBD1 (6 bases). Trimming cost V 0 bases and J 5 bases, with 8 bases left between them. CDR3 length: 13 residues. In germline, CDR1 is LGHDT, CDR2 YNNKEL (reference sequence).

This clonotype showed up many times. CDR3 region: CASSREGGTSGLWSEQYF. CDR3 DNA: TGCGCCAGCAGCCGGGAAGGTGGAACTAGCGGTCTGTGGAGCGAGCAGTACTTC. The chain uses TRBV5-1 and TRBJ2-7; 8 bases line up with TRBD2. The germline CDR1 and CDR2 sequences are SGHRS and YFSETQ. This CDR3 has 18 residues. Germline trimming cut 4 bases from V and 6 bases from J; bases unmatched to any gene: 21.

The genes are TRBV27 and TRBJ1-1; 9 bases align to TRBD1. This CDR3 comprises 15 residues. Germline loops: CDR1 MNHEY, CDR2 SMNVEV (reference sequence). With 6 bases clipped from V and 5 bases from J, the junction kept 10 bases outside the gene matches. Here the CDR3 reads CASSRRGQGRTEAFF. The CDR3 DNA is TGTGCCAGCAGCCGACGTGGACAGGGGAGAACTGAAGCTTTCTTT.

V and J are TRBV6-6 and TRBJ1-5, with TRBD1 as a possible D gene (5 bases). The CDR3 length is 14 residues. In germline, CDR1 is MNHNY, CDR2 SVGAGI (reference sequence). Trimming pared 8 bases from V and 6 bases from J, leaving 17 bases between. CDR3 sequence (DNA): TGTGCCAGCCATGTAAGGGGAGGGAGTCAGCCCCAGCATTTT. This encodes CASHVRGGSQPQHF.